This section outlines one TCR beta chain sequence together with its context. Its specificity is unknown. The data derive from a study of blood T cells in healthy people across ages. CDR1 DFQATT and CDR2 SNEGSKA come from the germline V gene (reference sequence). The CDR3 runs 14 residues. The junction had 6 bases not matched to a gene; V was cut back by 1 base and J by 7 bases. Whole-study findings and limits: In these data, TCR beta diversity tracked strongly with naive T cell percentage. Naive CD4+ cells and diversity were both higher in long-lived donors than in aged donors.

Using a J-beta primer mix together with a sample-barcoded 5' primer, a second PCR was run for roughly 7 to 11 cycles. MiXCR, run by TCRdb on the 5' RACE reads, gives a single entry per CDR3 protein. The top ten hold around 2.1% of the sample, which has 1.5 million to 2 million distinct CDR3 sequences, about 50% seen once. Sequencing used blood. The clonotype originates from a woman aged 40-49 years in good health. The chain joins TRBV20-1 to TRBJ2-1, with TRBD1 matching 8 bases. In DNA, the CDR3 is TGCAGTGCTAGAGGGGATACAGGGGGGAATGAGCAGTTCTTC. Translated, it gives CSARGDTGGNEQFF.